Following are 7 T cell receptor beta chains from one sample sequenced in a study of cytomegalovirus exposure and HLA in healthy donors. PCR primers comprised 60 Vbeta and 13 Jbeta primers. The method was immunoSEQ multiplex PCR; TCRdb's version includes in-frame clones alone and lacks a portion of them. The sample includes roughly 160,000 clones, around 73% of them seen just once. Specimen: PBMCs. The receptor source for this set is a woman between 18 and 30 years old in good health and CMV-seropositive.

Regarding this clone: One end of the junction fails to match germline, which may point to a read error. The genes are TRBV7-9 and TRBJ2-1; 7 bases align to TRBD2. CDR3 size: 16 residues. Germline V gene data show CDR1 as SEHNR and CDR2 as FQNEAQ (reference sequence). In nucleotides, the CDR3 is TGTTCCAGCAGCTTTATTGGGCGGGGGAAGTACAATGAGCAGTTCTTC. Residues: CSSSFIGRGKYNEQFF.

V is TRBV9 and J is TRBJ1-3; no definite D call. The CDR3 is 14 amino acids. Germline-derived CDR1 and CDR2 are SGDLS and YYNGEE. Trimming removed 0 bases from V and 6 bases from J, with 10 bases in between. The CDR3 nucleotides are TGTGCCAGCAGCGTAGGGGCGAGGGAAAACACCATATATTTT. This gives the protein CASSVGARENTIYF.

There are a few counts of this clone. The CDR3 sequence is CASSLLGQNTEAFF. CDR3 in DNA: TGTGCCAGCAGCTTGCTGGGACAGAACACTGAAGCTTTCTTT. The chain has TRBV7-8 and TRBJ1-1; a weak D match, TRBD1 (6 bases). Germline V gene data show CDR1 as SGHVS and CDR2 as FQNEAQ. V lost 3 bases, J lost 1 base, and 9 bases lay in between. The CDR3 runs 14 residues.

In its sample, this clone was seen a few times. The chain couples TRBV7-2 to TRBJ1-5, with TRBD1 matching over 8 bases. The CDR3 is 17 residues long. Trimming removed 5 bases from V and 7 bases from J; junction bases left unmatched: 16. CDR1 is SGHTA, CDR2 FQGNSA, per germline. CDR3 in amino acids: CASSPLSGRQGNQPQHF. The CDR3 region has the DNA TGTGCCAGCAGCCCACTAAGTGGTCGACAGGGGAACCAGCCCCAGCATTTT.

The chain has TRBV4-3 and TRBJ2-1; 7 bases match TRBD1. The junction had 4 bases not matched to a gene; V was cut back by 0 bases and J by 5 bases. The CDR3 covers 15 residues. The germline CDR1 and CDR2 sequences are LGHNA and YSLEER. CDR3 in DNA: TGCGCCAGCAGCCAAGATGGAACAGGGGACAATGAGCAGTTCTTC. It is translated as CASSQDGTGDNEQFF.

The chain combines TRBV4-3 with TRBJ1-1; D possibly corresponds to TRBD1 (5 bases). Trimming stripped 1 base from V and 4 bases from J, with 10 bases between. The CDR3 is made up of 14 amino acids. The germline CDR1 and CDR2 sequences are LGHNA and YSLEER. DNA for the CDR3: TGCGCCAGCAGCCAAGTGGAGGGGATCACTGAAGCTTTCTTT. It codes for CASSQVEGITEAFF.

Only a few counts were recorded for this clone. As DNA, the CDR3 is TGTGCCAGCAGCGGCACAGGGAAGGGTCAGCCCCAGCATTTT. It is translated as CASSGTGKGQPQHF. The chain has TRBV9 and TRBJ1-5, with a tentative D call TRBD1 (6 bases). V dropped 3 bases and J dropped 6 bases, with 13 bases sitting between them. Germline values: CDR1 SGDLS, CDR2 YYNGEE. The CDR3 sequence is 14 residues long.